A selection of T cell receptor beta chains follows, all from one sample in a study of T cell repertoires in cytomegalovirus infection. TCRdb reprocessed the reads with MiXCR, giving one entry per CDR3 protein. This sample carries fewer than 550,000 distinct CDR3 sequences, roughly a third of them seen once, and the ten largest clones take roughly 13%. Sequenced: PBMCs. The receptors derive from a human donor in good health (CMV status not recorded). Some clones in this sample may be carry-over from other donors' samples. Both conserved end residues are trimmed from each CDR3.

j_gene | v_gene | CDR3aa
TRBJ1-6 | TRBV5-1 | ASSEKTGYNSPLH
TRBJ2-5 | TRBV7-3 | ASSLNGINQETQY
TRBJ1-2 | TRBV6-5 | ASSANAGDLGYT
TRBJ2-7 | TRBV7-8 | ASSSIRGGTGREQY
TRBJ1-3 | TRBV7-9 | ASSFGENTIY
TRBJ1-2 | TRBV7-2 | ASSLGRINYGYT
TRBJ2-7 | TRBV11-3 | ASSRLGGSEQY
TRBJ2-3 | TRBV4-1 | ASSQDRSTDTQY
TRBJ1-4 | TRBV6-1 | ASRADRTGVEKLF
TRBJ2-2 | TRBV7-9 | ASSRRTSGDTGELF
TRBJ1-5 | TRBV12-3/TRBV12-4 | ASSALPGQGGQPQH
TRBJ1-5 | TRBV7-6 | ASSPDGGNQPQH
TRBJ2-7 | TRBV6-1 | ASSATGQLYEQY
TRBJ1-1 | TRBV11-1 | ASSLYGTTDAF
TRBJ1-1 | TRBV24-1 | ATNYLSNTEAF
TRBJ1-4 | TRBV6-6 | ASSFGRGGNEKLF
TRBJ2-7 | TRBV7-2 | ARSQQAEYEQY
TRBJ2-1 | TRBV4-3 | ASSQDRGELRSEQF
TRBJ2-3 | TRBV5-4 | ASSSRGQGTDTQY
TRBJ2-5 | TRBV7-4 | ASSLRAGYQETQY
TRBJ1-4 | TRBV7-2 | ASSLGAGRAGVKLF
TRBJ2-4 | TRBV5-6 | ASSLVGQNIQY
TRBJ1-1 | TRBV27 | ASSLRGLRSTEAF
TRBJ1-4 | TRBV19 | ASSSQSYNEKLF
TRBJ2-2 | TRBV7-8 | ASSLAPLGQGASGTGELF
TRBJ2-3 | TRBV20-1 | SARPKPADTQY
TRBJ2-3 | TRBV2 | ASEGSARTDTQY
TRBJ1-2 | TRBV10-3 | AILDRDTGYT
TRBJ2-2 | TRBV10-2 | ASGWNTGELF
TRBJ2-5 | TRBV7-8 | ASSGGTTQETQY
TRBJ1-1 | TRBV20-1 | SARDRGLIEAF
TRBJ1-5 | TRBV4-3 | ASSQDGRGPQH
TRBJ1-1 | TRBV7-9 | ASSPRGGGQVAEAF
TRBJ1-6 | TRBV6-5 | ASSYSIRNSPLH
TRBJ1-2 | TRBV7-8 | ASSLEGGSFGYT
TRBJ2-3 | TRBV7-9 | ASSPGELRTDTQY
TRBJ1-2 | TRBV7-2 | ASSRPQGAGYT
TRBJ2-7 | TRBV7-8 | ASSLARDTYEQY
TRBJ1-6 | TRBV12-3/TRBV12-4 | ASSFREGSPLH